One and the same sample provided the 18 T cell receptor beta chains below, sequenced in a study of early T cells in non-severe SARS-CoV-2 infection. TCRdb analysed the 5' RACE reads with MiXCR anew, one entry per CDR3 protein. The sample includes more than 45,000 distinct CDR3 sequences, roughly 12% seen only once; the top ten take 3% to 4.5%. Input material: whole blood. The origin of the receptors is an adult who was a healthcare worker with PCR-confirmed SARS-CoV-2 infection or an uninfected control (not recorded which).

This clonotype was seen more than once but under ten times. This rearrangement joins TRBV4-1 to TRBJ1-2; a possible D gene is TRBD1 (5 bases). CDR1 is MGHRA and CDR2 is YSYEKL in the germline V gene. V lost 3 bases and J lost 1, with 12 bases in between. This CDR3 is 15 amino acids long. The DNA for the CDR3 is TGCGCCAGCAGCCACTCTCCAGGGCTTAACTATGGCTACACCTTC. Translated, it gives CASSHSPGLNYGYTF.

This clonotype was found a few times. The chain recombines TRBV2 with TRBJ2-2, with TRBD2 as a possible D gene (6 bases). CDR3 length equals 15 residues. Germline V gives CDR1 SNHLY, CDR2 FYNNEI. Trimming took 4 bases from V and 5 from J, leaving 14 bases between them. The CDR3, as DNA: TGTGCCAGCAGTGTCGTCTCTCGGGGGACCGGGGAGCTGTTTTTT. It specifies CASSVVSRGTGELFF.

This clonotype appeared many times. The CDR3 loop is CASSLRPGQEYEQYF. In nucleotides, the CDR3 is TGTGCCAGCAGCTTGCGGCCAGGGCAAGAATACGAGCAGTACTTC. The chain combines TRBV5-6 with TRBJ2-7; maybe TRBD1 (5 bases). V lost 1 base and J 4 bases, leaving 15 bases between the germline ends. This CDR3 has 15 amino acids. CDR1 SGHDT and CDR2 YYEEEE come from the germline V gene.

This clonotype was detected a few times. This chain links TRBV9 with TRBJ2-2; D is ambiguous. Between the trimmed V and J ends, which lost 3 bases and 2 bases, there was a span of 11 bases. The CDR3 loop spans 15 amino acids. CDR1 and CDR2 from the germline V gene are SGDLS and YYNGEE. The CDR3 loop reads CASSESIYNTGELFF. CDR3 in DNA: TGTGCCAGCAGCGAGAGCATTTACAACACCGGGGAGCTGTTTTTT.

This clonotype has a handful of counts. The V gene is TRBV28, the J gene TRBJ2-3, with TRBD2 matching 11 bases. J was trimmed by 9 bases and V by 6 bases; bases with no gene match: 8. Germline V lookup: CDR1 MDHEN, CDR2 SYDVKM. CDR3 length: 14 residues. CDR3 nucleotides: TGTGCCAGCAGCCCGGGACTAGCGGCCGCCACGCAGTATTTT. Residues: CASSPGLAAATQYF.

This clonotype was picked up many times. The chain couples TRBV29-1 to TRBJ1-2; no definite D call. The CDR3 covers 11 residues. V lost 6 bases, J lost 2 bases, and 7 bases lay in between. The germline CDR1 and CDR2 sequences are SQVTM and ANQGSEA. CDR3 DNA: TGCAGCGTCGGGATGAACTATGGCTACACCTTC. It yields the protein CSVGMNYGYTF.

This clonotype has a count of ten or more. The rearrangement links TRBV19 to TRBJ2-7; TRBD1 agrees at 9 bases. Trimming removed 7 bases from V and 2 bases from J; junction bases left unmatched: 6. Germline loops: CDR1 LNHDA, CDR2 SQIVND (reference sequence). The CDR3 runs 14 residues. DNA for the CDR3: TGTGCCAGTACTCCGACAGGGGGTACCTACGAGCAGTACTTC. Its protein product is CASTPTGGTYEQYF.

This clonotype was seen a few times. This chain connects TRBV7-3 to TRBJ1-1; the D gene is possibly TRBD1 (6 bases). The CDR3 is 14 residues long. The germline V gene encodes CDR1 SGHTA and CDR2 FQGTGA. Trimming removed 0 bases from V and 3 bases from J, with 8 bases in between. The CDR3 DNA sequence: TGTGCCAGCAGCTTAACAGGGGGAGACACTGAAGCTTTCTTT. It encodes CASSLTGGDTEAFF.

This chain links TRBV4-1 with TRBJ2-7, with D unresolved. Trimming cost V 0 bases and J 7 bases, with 19 bases left between them. CDR3 length: 16 amino acids. Germline-derived CDR1 and CDR2 are MGHRA and YSYEKL. The CDR3 protein is CASSQDLRLGQREQYF. CDR3 nucleotides: TGCGCCAGCAGCCAAGATCTCAGGCTAGGGCAGAGGGAGCAGTACTTC.

This clonotype occurred a few times. The chain recombines TRBV20-1 with TRBJ2-5; 7 bases map to TRBD1. Germline V lookup: CDR1 DFQATT, CDR2 SNEGSKA (reference sequence). This CDR3 comprises 13 residues. The V gene end was trimmed by 5 bases and the J gene end by 2 bases; junction bases not matched to a gene: 5. The chain's CDR3 is CSADSRGQETQYF. The DNA of the CDR3 is TGCAGTGCTGACTCCAGGGGGCAAGAGACCCAGTACTTC.

The chain recombines TRBV11-2 with TRBJ2-3; 7 bases are shared with TRBD2. The J segment lost 0 bases and the V segment lost 4 bases, leaving 4 bases of the junction unmatched. CDR1 and CDR2 (germline): SGHAT, FQNNGV. The CDR3 spans 15 residues. CDR3 amino acids: CASSSVSGSTDTQYF. CDR3 bases: TGTGCCAGCAGCTCCGTTAGCGGGAGCACAGATACGCAGTATTTT.

This clonotype was observed a few times. The chain carries TRBV2 and TRBJ2-7, with 7 bases aligning to TRBD2. V lost 8 bases and J lost 0; bases outside the gene matches: 4. Per germline, CDR1 SNHLY and CDR2 FYNNEI. The CDR3 has 13 residues. The CDR3 DNA reads TGTGCCAGCGTCCTAGCGGACTCCTACGAGCAGTACTTC. Translation: CASVLADSYEQYF.

This clonotype was counted at least ten times. The chain is built from TRBV29-1 and TRBJ2-1; TRBD2 matches at 8 bases. The CDR3 has 15 residues. The J segment lost 0 bases and the V segment lost 3 bases, leaving 4 bases of the junction unmatched. Per the germline V gene, CDR1 is SQVTM and CDR2 is ANQGSEA. The CDR3 coding sequence is TGCAGCGTTGAGGGACTAGAGAGCTCCTACAATGAGCAGTTCTTC. Its translation: CSVEGLESSYNEQFF.

This clonotype was counted only a few times. For the CDR3, the DNA is TGCAGTGCTAGCGAGCGGGAGGGCCAGTACACCGGGGAGCTGTTTTTT. Its protein is CSASEREGQYTGELFF. This chain uses TRBV20-1 with TRBJ2-2; 10 bases are a match to TRBD2. Germline CDR1 DFQATT, CDR2 SNEGSKA (reference sequence). CDR3 length: 16 residues. With 3 bases clipped from V and 3 bases from J, the junction kept 7 bases outside the gene matches.

V is TRBV6-6 and J is TRBJ2-1, with D perhaps assigned TRBD1 or TRBD2 (5 bases each). The CDR3 covers 15 residues. The germline CDR1 and CDR2 sequences are MNHNY and SVGAGI (reference sequence). Trimming left V 6 bases short and J 0 bases short, with 12 bases between. CDR3 in amino acids: CASSPRGGSYNEQFF. The CDR3 region has the DNA TGTGCCAGCAGCCCACGGGGCGGCTCCTACAATGAGCAGTTCTTC.

This clonotype was counted between two and nine times. The chain is built from TRBV29-1 and TRBJ1-1; D call uncertain. There are 12 residues in the CDR3. Per the germline V gene, CDR1 is SQVTM and CDR2 is ANQGSEA. Trimming cost V 5 bases and J 1 base, with 8 bases left between them. The CDR3 region is CSVPWGNTEAFF. The CDR3 DNA reads TGCAGCGTTCCCTGGGGGAACACTGAAGCTTTCTTT.

This clonotype came up a few times. The V and J genes are TRBV7-2 and TRBJ1-1; 8 positions match TRBD1. The CDR3 spans 16 residues. With V trimmed by 4 bases and J by 4 bases, 11 bases remained unmatched. The germline V gene encodes CDR1 SGHTA and CDR2 FQGNSA. CDR3 sequence: CASSSRLGQGSTEAFF. In nucleotides, the CDR3 is TGTGCCAGCAGCTCCCGTCTCGGACAGGGAAGCACTGAAGCTTTCTTT.

This rearrangement joins TRBV7-8 to TRBJ2-1; TRBD2 aligns across 10 bases. V lost 4 bases, J lost 3 bases, and 3 bases stayed unmatched. From germline, CDR1 is SGHVS and CDR2 FQNEAQ. The CDR3 spans 15 residues. CDR3 nucleotide sequence: TGTGCCAGCAGCTACCGGACTAGCGGCTACAATGAGCAGTTCTTC. Its protein product is CASSYRTSGYNEQFF.